The 13 T cell receptor beta chains below come from one sample, sequenced in a study of blood T cell repertoires in COVID-19 (dated by TCRdb to 2020 to 2021). The library was obtained by the immunoSEQ multiplex PCR assay. Entries here come from immuneACCESS through TCRdb and include only in-frame sequences with V and J called. Some clones fail to appear in such tables; in the studies checked, an unresolved V gene covers under half of the shortfall, and the cause of the remainder is unknown. The sample has approximately 480,000 clones on record, roughly nine tenths of them singletons. The ten largest clones capture 0.7% of the sample. Sequencing was carried out using PBMCs or T cells enriched from blood (not recorded which). The receptors originated from a young woman who had recovered from COVID-19.

This CDR3 is CASGFQGSYNSPLHF. DNA for the CDR3: TGTGCTAGTGGTTTTCAGGGTTCCTATAATTCACCCCTCCACTTT. The chain has TRBV12-5 and TRBJ1-6; tentative D call: TRBD1 (5 bases). Germline loops: CDR1 LGHNT, CDR2 FRNRAP. The CDR3 has 15 amino acids. With 3 bases removed from V and 1 base from J, the gap between germline ends came to 7 bases.

V gene TRBV11-2 combines with J gene TRBJ1-1, with D possibly being TRBD1 (5 bases). Germline values: CDR1 SGHAT, CDR2 FQNNGV. This CDR3 spans 15 amino acids. The V and J ends lost 2 bases and 2 bases respectively, with 12 bases between them. CDR3: CASSLYGGFNTEAFF. The CDR3 DNA reads TGTGCCAGCAGCTTATATGGGGGGTTCAACACTGAAGCTTTCTTT.

The chain uses TRBV30 and TRBJ2-3; 7 bases are shared with TRBD1. J was trimmed by 5 bases and V by 4 bases; bases with no gene match: 9. The CDR3 is 14 amino acids. The germline V gene encodes CDR1 GTSNPN and CDR2 SVGIG (reference sequence). In nucleotides, the CDR3 is TGTGCCTGGACTCTGGGACAGCCGGGAGATACGCAGTATTTT. The encoded protein is CAWTLGQPGDTQYF.

Of note for this clone: This sample also contains other DNA sequences that code for the same CDR3. The V call is TRBV15, the J call TRBJ1-2; possibly TRBD1 for D (6 bases). The CDR3 covers 13 residues. V shed 4 bases and J shed 0 bases, with 6 bases lying between them. CDR1 is LNHNV and CDR2 is YYDKDF in the germline V gene (reference sequence). CDR3 sequence (DNA): TGTGCCACCAGCACAGGGGCTAACTATGGCTACACCTTC. This codes for CATSTGANYGYTF.

The chain employs TRBV6-5 and TRBJ2-1; 8 bases map to TRBD2. Germline V gene lookup returns CDR1 MNHEY and CDR2 SVGAGI. The CDR3 has 12 amino acids. V lost 10 bases, J lost 6 bases, and 5 bases stayed unmatched. The CDR3 bases are TGTGCCACCCGCGGGGGGCTCAATGAGCAGTTCTTC. It codes for CATRGGLNEQFF.

V is TRBV20-1 and J is TRBJ1-1, with D possibly matching TRBD1 (6 bases). CDR1 and CDR2 (germline): DFQATT, SNEGSKA (reference sequence). V was clipped by 7 bases and J by 4 bases, with 10 bases between them. The CDR3 length is 11 residues. DNA of the CDR3: TGCAGTGGACAGGCCGGCACTGAAGCTTTCTTT. Its translation is CSGQAGTEAFF.

V usage is TRBV6-1 and J usage is TRBJ1-2; no clear D. Trimming removed 0 bases from V and 4 bases from J, with 15 bases in between. This CDR3 comprises 16 residues. Germline CDR1 reads MNHNS; CDR2 reads SASEGT. CDR3 sequence (DNA): TGTGCCAGCAGTGAAGCGCTTCAGCATGAGGGCTATGGCTACACCTTC. Encoded protein: CASSEALQHEGYGYTF.

The sample holds a few counts of this clone. The chain recombines TRBV5-1 with TRBJ2-7, with D maybe TRBD1 (5 bases). Germline CDR1 reads SGHRS; CDR2 reads YFSETQ. The CDR3 is 13 residues long. V lost 4 bases to trimming and J lost 4 bases, with 12 bases between them. The CDR3: CASSPPDTYEQYF. Here the CDR3 DNA reads TGCGCCAGCAGCCCGCCGGACACTTACGAGCAGTACTTC.

A single count supports this clone. The chain carries TRBV15 and TRBJ2-5; TRBD1 aligns across 7 bases. The CDR3 has 15 residues. CDR1 is LNHNV and CDR2 is YYDKDF in the germline V gene (reference sequence). The ends lost 1 base at V and 3 bases at J; junction bases unmatched: 5. CDR3 sequence (DNA): TGTGCCACCAGCAGAGCTAGAACAGGGGAAGAGACCCAGTACTTC. Amino acids: CATSRARTGEETQYF.

This clone was seen a handful of times. J is TRBJ1-2 and V is TRBV29-1, with D possibly being TRBD1 (5 bases). V lost 5 bases, J lost 3 bases, and 13 bases lay in between. The CDR3 contains 13 residues. Germline V gene data show CDR1 as SQVTM and CDR2 as ANQGSEA. DNA for the CDR3: TGCAGCGTTAAAATTGACAGCTACTATGGCTACACCTTC. It is translated as CSVKIDSYYGYTF.

In its sample, this clone was seen a few times. This chain joins TRBV5-4 and TRBJ1-1; D possibly corresponds to TRBD1 (5 bases). There are 15 residues in the CDR3. V was cut by 4 bases and J by 1 base, with 14 bases left in between. CDR1 and CDR2 from the germline V gene are SGHNT and YYREEE (reference sequence). CDR3 bases: TGTGCCAGCAGCCAAGCCGGGACTCCGAACACTGAAGCTTTCTTT. As protein: CASSQAGTPNTEAFF.

This chain connects TRBV6-1 to TRBJ1-2; D gene uncertain. CDR3 length: 17 amino acids. V was trimmed by 2 bases and J by 4 bases, leaving 20 bases between them. Germline CDR1 is MNHNS and CDR2 is SASEGT. CDR3 sequence reads: CASSELSLSSEAYGYTF. In DNA form, the CDR3 reads TGTGCCAGCAGTGAACTAAGCCTCTCCAGTGAGGCCTATGGCTACACCTTC.

CDR3: CASSLVQGQPQHF. The CDR3 DNA reads TGTGCCAGCAGCTTAGTCCAGGGCCAGCCCCAGCATTTT. The chain combines TRBV7-8 with TRBJ1-5, with D possibly TRBD1 on 5 matching bases. V dropped 1 base and J dropped 7 bases, with 8 bases sitting between them. This CDR3 is 13 amino acids long. CDR1 is SGHVS, CDR2 FQNEAQ, per germline.